Listed here are 9 T cell receptor beta chains from one sample, sequenced in a study of tumor-infiltrating lymphocytes in primary liver carcinoma. Alongside blood RNA obtained from unsorted whole blood, germline DNA was also extracted. A primer in the constant region served to generate TCR beta cDNA from approximately 460 ng of total RNA. Employing slightly modified ARM-PCR, three nested multiplex PCR rounds were run, and these gave rise to the TCR beta libraries. It was with TRBV1-TRBV30 forward primers and a C-beta reverse primer that the first two PCR rounds were run, at about 9 cycles each. TCRdb re-called the multiplex PCR reads through MiXCR, storing one row per CDR3 protein. The repertoire holds about 320,000 distinct CDR3 sequences, with less than 75% as singletons. Sequenced input: peripheral blood. All receptors come from a man aged 40-49 years with primary liver carcinoma and hepatitis B virus infection.

This clonotype has a count of ten or more. The chain joins TRBV6-5 to TRBJ2-1, with a tentative D call TRBD2 (5 bases). Germline lookup yields CDR1 MNHEY and CDR2 SVGAGI. This CDR3 spans 14 amino acids. The ends were cut back, 4 bases at V and 4 bases at J, with 11 bases in the middle. The chain's CDR3 is CASSFLATYNEQFF. The DNA of the CDR3 is TGTGCCAGCAGTTTTCTAGCTACATACAATGAGCAGTTCTTC.

The chain employs TRBV5-1 and TRBJ2-1; no reliable D call. The CDR3 is made up of 13 amino acids. V was trimmed by 3 bases and J by 7 bases, leaving 11 bases between them. Germline CDR1 is SGHRS and CDR2 is YFSETQ. CDR3 sequence: CASSSRTRNEQFF. For the CDR3, the DNA is TGCGCCAGCAGCTCAAGAACCCGGAATGAGCAGTTCTTC.

This clonotype came up a few times. This chain connects TRBV5-6 to TRBJ2-1; D is possibly TRBD2 (5 bases). V was trimmed by 4 bases and J by 7 bases, leaving 18 bases between them. Looked up from germline, CDR1 is SGHDT and CDR2 is YYEEEE. CDR3 size: 15 residues. CDR3 region: CASSPVDYSGNEQFF. For the CDR3, the DNA is TGTGCCAGCAGCCCGGTGGATTATTCGGGAAATGAGCAGTTCTTC.

As regards this clonotype: A clone one base away is much larger, so this may be a read error. The chain employs TRBV6-1 and TRBJ2-3, with D perhaps TRBD2 (6 bases). This CDR3 is 16 amino acids long. Germline V lookup: CDR1 MNHNS, CDR2 SASEGT. CDR3 residues: CASISSVAASTDTHYF. DNA of the CDR3: TGTGCCAGCATTAGTAGTGTAGCGGCGTCCACAGATACGCATTATTTT.

The chain carries TRBV10-1 and TRBJ2-5; TRBD1 might be the D (6 bases). Trimming pared 5 bases from V and 1 base from J, leaving 8 bases between. CDR1 and CDR2 (germline): WNHNN, SYGVQD (reference sequence). This CDR3 has 13 residues. DNA of the CDR3: TGCGCCAGCAGTTCAGGGGCCCAAGAGACCCAGTACTTC. This gives the protein CASSSGAQETQYF.

The rearrangement uses TRBV5-6 and TRBJ2-5; TRBD1 matches at 7 bases. The CDR3 runs to 14 residues. With V trimmed by 2 bases and J by 7 bases, 8 bases remained unmatched. CDR1 SGHDT and CDR2 YYEEEE come from the germline V gene. The CDR3 spells CASSLGQDAGTQYF. DNA of the CDR3: TGTGCCAGCAGCTTAGGACAGGACGCAGGGACCCAGTACTTC. Combining the CDR3 with reference TRBV5-6 and TRBJ2-5 gives the whole variable domain DAGVTQSPTHLIKTRGQQVTLRCSPKSGHDTVSWYQQALGQGPQFIFQYYEEEERQRGNFPDRFSGHQFPNYSSELNVNALLLGDSALYLCASSLGQDAGTQYFGPGTRLLVL.

To note about this clonotype: The conserved final phenylalanine or tryptophan is absent from the CDR3, which likely points to a read error. The chain joins TRBV11-1 to TRBJ2-7; D is perhaps TRBD2 (6 bases). CDR1 and CDR2 from the germline V gene are SGHAT and FQDESV (reference sequence). The CDR3 runs to 16 residues. CDR3 coding DNA: TGTGTCAGCAGCTTAGCGGCGGGCATACCATCCTACGAGCAGTACTCC. This translates into CVSSLAAGIPSYEQYS.

Note on this clonotype: It may be a read error: a sequence one base away is much more abundant. The chain links TRBV29-1 to TRBJ1-3, with a weak D call TRBD1 (6 bases). This CDR3 is built from 15 residues. The V gene's germline CDR1 is SQVTM and CDR2 ANQGSEA. The V end lost 7 bases, the J end lost 8 bases, and 24 bases lay between the germline ends. CDR3 nucleotide sequence: TGCAGCGCAGAGGATCCAGGGGCTCGGGGAGACACCATATATTTT. Protein product: CSAEDPGARGDTIYF. The full variable domain, its missing parts supplied by reference TRBV29-1 and TRBJ1-3, is SAVISQKPSRDICQRGTSLTIQCQVDSQVTMMFWYRQQPGQSLTLIATANQGSEATYESGFVIDKFPISRPNLTFSTLTVSNMSPEDSSIYLCSAEDPGARGDTIYFGEGSWLTVV.

As to this clonotype: This could be a read error, since a much larger clone is one nucleotide away. This chain joins TRBV5-1 and TRBJ1-5, with TRBD1 identical over 8 bases. Germline-derived CDR1 and CDR2 are SGHRS and YFSETQ. Losses at the gene ends were 4 bases for V and 9 bases for J; bases not matched to a gene: 6. This CDR3 is 13 amino acids long. DNA of the CDR3: TGCGCCAGCAGCGCGACAGGGGACCGGCCCCAGCATTTT. Residues: CASSATGDRPQHF. Looking up the rest from reference TRBV5-1 and TRBJ1-5 gives the full variable domain: KAGVTQTPRYLIKTRGQQVTLSCSPISGHRSVSWYQQTPGQGLQFLFEYFSETQRNKGNFPGRFSGRQFSNSRSEMNVSTLELGDSALYLCASSATGDRPQHFGDGTRLSIL.